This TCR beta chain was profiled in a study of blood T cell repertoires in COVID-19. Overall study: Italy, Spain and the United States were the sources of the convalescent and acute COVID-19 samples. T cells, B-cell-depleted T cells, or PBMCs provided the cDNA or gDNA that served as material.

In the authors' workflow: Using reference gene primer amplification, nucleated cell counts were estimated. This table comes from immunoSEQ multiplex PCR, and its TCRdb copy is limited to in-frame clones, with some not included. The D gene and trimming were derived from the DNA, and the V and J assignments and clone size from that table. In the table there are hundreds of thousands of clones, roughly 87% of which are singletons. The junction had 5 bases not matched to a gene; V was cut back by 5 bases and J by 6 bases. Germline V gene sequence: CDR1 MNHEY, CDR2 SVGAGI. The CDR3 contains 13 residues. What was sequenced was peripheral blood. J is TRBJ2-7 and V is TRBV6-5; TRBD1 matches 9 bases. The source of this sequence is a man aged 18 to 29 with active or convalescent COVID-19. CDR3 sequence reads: CASSPTGGGEQYF. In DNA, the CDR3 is TGTGCCAGCAGTCCGACAGGGGGTGGCGAGCAGTACTTC.